These T cell receptor beta chains were read from a single sample in a study of cytomegalovirus exposure and HLA in healthy donors. TCRdb's copy holds only in-frame clones and misses some; the assay was immunoSEQ multiplex PCR. The sample has about 110,000 clones; more than 90% are singletons. The sample comprised PBMCs. The receptors stem from a woman between 18 and 29 years old in good health and CMV-seronegative. Each CDR3 is given with its conserved first and last residue. The D gene is left open where the match is weak. The listing skips clone size in some rows; elsewhere it reads once, few, many or a size class.

cdr3_nt: TGTGCCAGCAGTCCGGGACAGTCAAATACTGAAGCTTTCTTT
cdr3_aa: CASSPGQSNTEAFF
d_call: TRBD1
cdr3_length: 14
j_call: TRBJ1-1
v_call: TRBV27
clone_size: .

cdr3_nt: TGTGCCAGCACGCAGGGTAATCAGCCCCAGCATTTT
cdr3_aa: CASTQGNQPQHF
d_call: .
cdr3_length: 12
j_call: TRBJ1-5
v_call: TRBV28
clone_size: .

cdr3_nt: TGTGCCAGCAGCTCTGACTCATGGGGCAATCAGCCCCAGCATTTT
cdr3_aa: CASSSDSWGNQPQHF
d_call: .
cdr3_length: 15
j_call: TRBJ1-5
v_call: TRBV5-8
clone_size: .

cdr3_nt: TGTGCCAGCAGTGTTTCGACAGGGTCGAATGTGAAGGGGCATAACACTGAAGCTTTCTTT
cdr3_aa: CASSVSTGSNVKGHNTEAFF
d_call: TRBD1
cdr3_length: 20
j_call: TRBJ1-1
v_call: TRBV6-1
clone_size: .

cdr3_nt: TGCAGCGTTGAGAGGCGGATGAACACTGAAGCTTTCTTT
cdr3_aa: CSVERRMNTEAFF
d_call: .
cdr3_length: 13
j_call: TRBJ1-1
v_call: TRBV29-1
clone_size: .

cdr3_nt: TGTGCCAGCAGTTACCAGACTAGCGGGGCCCGGGAGCAGTTCTTC
cdr3_aa: CASSYQTSGAREQFF
d_call: TRBD2
cdr3_length: 15
j_call: TRBJ2-1
v_call: TRBV6-5
clone_size: .

cdr3_nt: TGTGCCAGCAGCGTAGGAACAACCACTATCTACGAGCAGTACTTC
cdr3_aa: CASSVGTTTIYEQYF
d_call: .
cdr3_length: 15
j_call: TRBJ2-7
v_call: TRBV9
clone_size: .

cdr3_nt: TGTGCCAGCAGTTATCAAGCGGGAAACTACAATGAGCAGTTCTTC
cdr3_aa: CASSYQAGNYNEQFF
d_call: TRBD2
cdr3_length: 15
j_call: TRBJ2-1
v_call: TRBV6-5
clone_size: .

cdr3_nt: TGTGCCAGTAGTCGACAGTTTCAGCCCCAGCATTTT
cdr3_aa: CASSRQFQPQHF
d_call: .
cdr3_length: 12
j_call: TRBJ1-5
v_call: TRBV19
clone_size: once

cdr3_nt: TGTGCCACGAGGGACTCTCTCACAGATACGCAGTATTTT
cdr3_aa: CATRDSLTDTQYF
d_call: .
cdr3_length: 13
j_call: TRBJ2-3
v_call: TRBV15
clone_size: .

cdr3_nt: TGTGCCAGCAGTGCGGAGGGTATGGCAGATACGCAGTATTTT
cdr3_aa: CASSAEGMADTQYF
d_call: .
cdr3_length: 14
j_call: TRBJ2-3
v_call: TRBV6-4
clone_size: .

cdr3_nt: TGTGCCAGCAGCTTGGGGGGGACAGGGGTCGGCTACGAGCAGTACTTC
cdr3_aa: CASSLGGTGVGYEQYF
d_call: TRBD1
cdr3_length: 16
j_call: TRBJ2-7
v_call: TRBV5-4
clone_size: .

cdr3_nt: TGCGCCAGCAGCTCGAAACTGCCCTACCGGGACAGGGTTGCGAACACTGAAGCTTTCTTT
cdr3_aa: CASSSKLPYRDRVANTEAFF
d_call: TRBD1
cdr3_length: 20
j_call: TRBJ1-1
v_call: TRBV5-1
clone_size: .

cdr3_nt: TGTGCCAGCAGCAACACAGACATTCAGTACTTC
cdr3_aa: CASSNTDIQYF
d_call: .
cdr3_length: 11
j_call: TRBJ2-4
v_call: TRBV7-9
clone_size: .

cdr3_nt: TGTGCCAGCAGCCAAGCCGGGGACTATGGCTACACCTTC
cdr3_aa: CASSQAGDYGYTF
d_call: .
cdr3_length: 13
j_call: TRBJ1-2
v_call: TRBV4-2
clone_size: .

cdr3_nt: TGCGCCAGCAGCAGGGGGCGACAGGGGGCGAGGGAGACCCAGTACTTC
cdr3_aa: CASSRGRQGARETQYF
d_call: TRBD1
cdr3_length: 16
j_call: TRBJ2-5
v_call: TRBV5-1
clone_size: once

cdr3_nt: TGTGCCAGCAGTTCCCCGGAGACAGAAAACATTCAGTACTTC
cdr3_aa: CASSSPETENIQYF
d_call: .
cdr3_length: 14
j_call: TRBJ2-4
v_call: TRBV6-5
clone_size: .

cdr3_nt: TGTGCCAGCAGTGACGTTGGGACAGAAGCGGGGGTTAACTATGGCTACACCTTC
cdr3_aa: CASSDVGTEAGVNYGYTF
d_call: TRBD1
cdr3_length: 18
j_call: TRBJ1-2
v_call: TRBV6-4
clone_size: .

cdr3_nt: TGCGCCAGCAGCCAGGAGAAGAGGGTTAATGAAAAACTGTTTTTT
cdr3_aa: CASSQEKRVNEKLFF
d_call: .
cdr3_length: 15
j_call: TRBJ1-4
v_call: TRBV4-3
clone_size: .

cdr3_nt: TGTGCCAGCAGCTTGTGGGGGCCTCATGAGCAGTTCTTC
cdr3_aa: CASSLWGPHEQFF
d_call: .
cdr3_length: 13
j_call: TRBJ2-1
v_call: TRBV5-6
clone_size: once

cdr3_nt: TGTGCCAGTAGTTCGCAGGGGGCGCGGGACACTGAAGCTTTCTTT
cdr3_aa: CASSSQGARDTEAFF
d_call: TRBD1
cdr3_length: 15
j_call: TRBJ1-1
v_call: TRBV19
clone_size: .

cdr3_nt: TGCGCCACCCATCTTAACTCCGGACACTCTGGAAACACCATATATTTT
cdr3_aa: CATHLNSGHSGNTIYF
d_call: .
cdr3_length: 16
j_call: TRBJ1-3
v_call: TRBV5-1
clone_size: once

cdr3_nt: TGTGCCAGCAGCTTTGAAGGACAGGGGATTGGAAGCACTGAAGCTTTCTTT
cdr3_aa: CASSFEGQGIGSTEAFF
d_call: TRBD1
cdr3_length: 17
j_call: TRBJ1-1
v_call: TRBV7-3
clone_size: .

cdr3_nt: TGTGCCAGCAGCTTCGCTGACAGGGGATACGAGCAGTACTTC
cdr3_aa: CASSFADRGYEQYF
d_call: TRBD1
cdr3_length: 14
j_call: TRBJ2-7
v_call: TRBV28
clone_size: .

cdr3_nt: TGTGCCAGCAGCGTGTCAGGAAGCCGTAGCAATCAGCCCCAGCATTTT
cdr3_aa: CASSVSGSRSNQPQHF
d_call: .
cdr3_length: 16
j_call: TRBJ1-5
v_call: TRBV28
clone_size: .

cdr3_nt: TGTGCCAGCTCACCCCGGGACAGGCCCCACGAGCAGTACTTC
cdr3_aa: CASSPRDRPHEQYF
d_call: TRBD1
cdr3_length: 14
j_call: TRBJ2-7
v_call: TRBV18
clone_size: .

cdr3_nt: TGTGCCAGCTCACCACAACCCTCAGCGGGGGGATGGAATGAGCAGTTCTTC
cdr3_aa: CASSPQPSAGGWNEQFF
d_call: TRBD2
cdr3_length: 17
j_call: TRBJ2-1
v_call: TRBV18
clone_size: .

cdr3_nt: TGTGCCAGCAGTTACCTAGAAACAGGGGGGAACTATGGCTACACCTTC
cdr3_aa: CASSYLETGGNYGYTF
d_call: TRBD1
cdr3_length: 16
j_call: TRBJ1-2
v_call: TRBV6-6
clone_size: .

cdr3_nt: TGCGCCAGCAGCCAAACTTTTGGGACAGCTAGCACAGATACGCAGTATTTT
cdr3_aa: CASSQTFGTASTDTQYF
d_call: TRBD1
cdr3_length: 17
j_call: TRBJ2-3
v_call: TRBV4-1
clone_size: .

cdr3_nt: TGTGCCATCAGTGGGGAGGCTAGCACAGATACGCAGTATTTT
cdr3_aa: CAISGEASTDTQYF
d_call: .
cdr3_length: 14
j_call: TRBJ2-3
v_call: TRBV10-3
clone_size: .

cdr3_nt: TGTGCCAGCAGTTCTAAAGACGGGGTAGGCACCGGGGAGCTGTTTTTT
cdr3_aa: CASSSKDGVGTGELFF
d_call: .
cdr3_length: 16
j_call: TRBJ2-2
v_call: TRBV25-1
clone_size: once

cdr3_nt: TGTGCCAGCAGCAACAGGGGGCGAGCTTTCTTT
cdr3_aa: CASSNRGRAFF
d_call: TRBD1
cdr3_length: 11
j_call: TRBJ1-1
v_call: TRBV5-6
clone_size: once

cdr3_nt: TGCGCCAGCAGCTTTACTTCCCCCGGACAGGGGGGAAGGTCACCCCTCCACTTT
cdr3_aa: CASSFTSPGQGGRSPLHF
d_call: TRBD1
cdr3_length: 18
j_call: TRBJ1-6
v_call: TRBV5-1
clone_size: .

cdr3_nt: TGTGCCACCGGGGACAGAGTTAGGTCACCCCTCCACTTT
cdr3_aa: CATGDRVRSPLHF
d_call: TRBD1
cdr3_length: 13
j_call: TRBJ1-6
v_call: TRBV15
clone_size: .

cdr3_nt: TGCGCCAGCAGCACAGATGGGGACAGGGTGCATCAGCCCCAGCATTTT
cdr3_aa: CASSTDGDRVHQPQHF
d_call: TRBD1
cdr3_length: 16
j_call: TRBJ1-5
v_call: TRBV4-1
clone_size: .

cdr3_nt: TGCGCCAGCAGCTTGGGAACAGGGGGCGGCACAGATACGCAGTATTTT
cdr3_aa: CASSLGTGGGTDTQYF
d_call: TRBD1
cdr3_length: 16
j_call: TRBJ2-3
v_call: TRBV5-1
clone_size: .

cdr3_nt: TGTGCCAGCAGTCCAATGACAGAACATCAGCCCCAGCATTTT
cdr3_aa: CASSPMTEHQPQHF
d_call: .
cdr3_length: 14
j_call: TRBJ1-5
v_call: TRBV27
clone_size: .